This T cell receptor beta chain was identified during a study of blood T cell repertoires in COVID-19. Whole-study context: PBMCs, B-cell-depleted T cells, or T cells provided the cDNA or gDNA that made up the material.

In the original analysis: Amplifying reference gene primers gave estimates of nucleated cell counts. The method was immunoSEQ multiplex PCR; TCRdb's version includes in-frame clones alone and lacks a portion of them. V and J calls and clone size are given by that table; D and trimming were obtained from the DNA. The sample contains roughly 190,000 clones, 90% to 95% of which appear only once. During active infection, Seattle patients enrolled and were then monitored through disease. The CDR3 contains 13 residues. The V end lost 6 bases, the J end lost 0 bases, and 8 bases lay between the germline ends. Germline V gene lookup returns CDR1 KGHSH and CDR2 LQKENI.

Sequenced sample: peripheral blood. The V gene is TRBV18, the J gene TRBJ2-5, with a possible D match to TRBD2 (5 bases). This clonotype was obtained from a man aged 25-45 years with COVID-19, enrolled during active disease. CDR3 nucleotide sequence: TGTGCCAGCTCCCGAGGGAACCAAGAGACCCAGTACTTC. It translates to CASSRGNQETQYF. Complete variable domain (other parts from reference TRBV18 and TRBJ2-5): NAGVMQNPRHLVRRRGQEARLRCSPMKGHSHVYWYRQLPEEGLKFMVYLQKENIIDESGMPKERFSAEFPKEGPSILRIQQVVRGDSAAYFCASSRGNQETQYFGPGTRLLVL.